One and the same sample provided the 8 T cell receptor beta chains below, sequenced in a study of blood T cell repertoires in COVID-19. Sequenced by immunoSEQ multiplex PCR; TCRdb stores in-frame clones only, minus some. The table has 200,000 to 300,000 clones, approximately 86% seen once; the top ten hold around 2.9%. Sequences were obtained from peripheral blood. The receptors come from a woman aged 25 to 45 who had recovered from COVID-19.

The J gene is TRBJ1-5, the V gene TRBV30; TRBD1 agrees at 7 bases. Looked up from germline, CDR1 is GTSNPN and CDR2 is SVGIG (reference sequence). V shed 2 bases, J shed 2 bases, and the junction held 9 bases outside the gene matches. The CDR3 totals 16 residues. CDR3 residues: CAWSTTQGSGNQPQHF. The DNA of the CDR3 is TGTGCCTGGAGTACAACACAGGGGAGTGGCAATCAGCCCCAGCATTTT.

This clone came up once. The chain joins TRBV6-5 to TRBJ2-1; perhaps TRBD1 as D (6 bases). Germline lookup yields CDR1 MNHEY and CDR2 SVGAGI. The CDR3 length is 14 residues. V was shortened by 3 bases and J by 5 bases, with 11 bases between the two germline ends. DNA for the CDR3: TGTGCCAGCAGTTATTACAGGGATCACAATGAGCAGTTCTTC. Protein sequence: CASSYYRDHNEQFF.

This chain uses TRBV29-1 with TRBJ2-3, with D possibly being TRBD2 (5 bases). The V gene lost 2 bases and the J gene lost 8 bases, with 20 bases spanning the gap. CDR3 length: 15 residues. Germline-derived CDR1 and CDR2 are SQVTM and ANQGSEA. CDR3 region: CSVELAGGKRGTQYF. CDR3 DNA sequence: TGCAGCGTTGAACTAGCAGGCGGCAAGAGAGGTACGCAGTATTTT.

The rearrangement links TRBV5-6 to TRBJ2-7; 7 bases align to TRBD1. Germline CDR1 SGHDT, CDR2 YYEEEE. There are 14 residues in the CDR3. The J segment lost 6 bases and the V segment lost 2 bases, leaving 8 bases of the junction unmatched. DNA for the CDR3: TGTGCCAGCAGCTTAATGGGACAGCCACGCGAGCAGTACTTC. Its protein is CASSLMGQPREQYF.

This clone was seen just once. V gene TRBV7-2 combines with J gene TRBJ1-4; D remains ambiguous. CDR3 size: 16 residues. Germline lookup yields CDR1 SGHTA and CDR2 FQGNSA. The V and J ends lost 5 bases and 3 bases respectively, with 16 bases between them. Here the CDR3 DNA reads TGTGCCAGCAGCCGTCGCCTGGCGGCCGCTAATGAAAAACTGTTTTTT. Translating gives CASSRRLAAANEKLFF.

The table lists this clone with a few counts. V is TRBV7-9 and J is TRBJ2-5; TRBD2 agrees at 8 bases. The CDR3 extends over 16 amino acids. CDR1 and CDR2 from the germline V gene are SEHNR and FQNEAQ (reference sequence). Unmatched junction bases numbered 15, after V lost 3 bases and J lost 9 bases. Written as DNA, the CDR3 is TGTGCCAGCAGCTTTTACCGGACTAGCCAATTGGGGGCCCAGTACTTC. Translating gives CASSFYRTSQLGAQYF.

The chain links TRBV5-4 to TRBJ2-2; 8 bases map to TRBD1. CDR3 size: 13 residues. Per germline, CDR1 SGHNT and CDR2 YYREEE (reference sequence). Trimming cost V 4 bases and J 5 bases; bases outside gene matches: 1. CDR3 amino acids: CASSRQGTGELFF. CDR3 nucleotide sequence: TGTGCCAGCAGCCGACAGGGGACCGGGGAGCTGTTTTTT.

This rearrangement joins TRBV5-1 to TRBJ2-5; no definite D call. Germline V CDR1 and CDR2: SGHRS, YFSETQ. This CDR3 has 13 amino acids. Trimming removed 0 bases from V and 1 base from J, with 4 bases in between. CDR3 protein: CASSLDSQETQYF. CDR3 nucleotide sequence: TGCGCCAGCAGCTTGGACAGCCAAGAGACCCAGTACTTC.